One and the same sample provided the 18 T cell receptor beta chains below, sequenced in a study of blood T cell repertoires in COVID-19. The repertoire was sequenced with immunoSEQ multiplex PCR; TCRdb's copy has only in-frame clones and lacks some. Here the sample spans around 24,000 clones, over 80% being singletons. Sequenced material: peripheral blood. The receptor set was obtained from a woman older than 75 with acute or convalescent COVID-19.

The CDR3, as DNA: TGCAGCGTTCTCCGGGACAGGGACGGTGGCTACACCTTC. This sequence encodes CSVLRDRDGGYTF. J is TRBJ1-2 and V is TRBV29-1; 9 bases align to TRBD1. Germline V gene data show CDR1 as SQVTM and CDR2 as ANQGSEA. Trimming cost V 5 bases and J 7 bases; bases outside gene matches: 8. CDR3 length: 13 residues.

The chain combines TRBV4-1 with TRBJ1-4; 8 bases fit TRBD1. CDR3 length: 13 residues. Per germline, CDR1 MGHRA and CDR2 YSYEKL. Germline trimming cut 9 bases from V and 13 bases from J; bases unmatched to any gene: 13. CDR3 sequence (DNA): TGCGCCAGTTCCCCGGGACAGGTTAGGGGACTGTTTTTT. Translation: CASSPGQVRGLFF.

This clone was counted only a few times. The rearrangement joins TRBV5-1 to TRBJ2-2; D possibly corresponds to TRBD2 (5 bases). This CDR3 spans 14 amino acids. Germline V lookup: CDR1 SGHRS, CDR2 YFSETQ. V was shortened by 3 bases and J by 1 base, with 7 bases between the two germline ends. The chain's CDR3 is CASSSGMNTGELFF. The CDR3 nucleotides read TGCGCCAGCAGCTCCGGGATGAACACCGGGGAGCTGTTTTTT.

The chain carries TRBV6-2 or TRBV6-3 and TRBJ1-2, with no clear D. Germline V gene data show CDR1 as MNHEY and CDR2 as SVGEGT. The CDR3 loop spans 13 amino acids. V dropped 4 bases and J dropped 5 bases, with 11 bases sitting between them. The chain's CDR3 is CASSLQREYGYTF. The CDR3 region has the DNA TGTGCCAGCAGTTTGCAGAGGGAGTATGGCTACACCTTC.

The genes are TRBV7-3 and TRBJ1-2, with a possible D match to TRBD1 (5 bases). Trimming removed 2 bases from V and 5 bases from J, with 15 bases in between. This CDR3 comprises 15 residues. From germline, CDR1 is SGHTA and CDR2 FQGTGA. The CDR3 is CASSLGATEGYGYTF. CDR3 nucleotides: TGTGCCAGCAGCTTAGGGGCCACCGAAGGATATGGCTACACCTTC.

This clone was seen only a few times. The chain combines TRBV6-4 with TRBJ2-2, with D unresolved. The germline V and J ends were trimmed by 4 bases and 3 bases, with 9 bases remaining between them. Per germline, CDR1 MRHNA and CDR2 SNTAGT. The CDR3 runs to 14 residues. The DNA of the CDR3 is TGTGCCAGCAGTGGGGCTTCCGACACCGGGGAGCTGTTTTTT. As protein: CASSGASDTGELFF.

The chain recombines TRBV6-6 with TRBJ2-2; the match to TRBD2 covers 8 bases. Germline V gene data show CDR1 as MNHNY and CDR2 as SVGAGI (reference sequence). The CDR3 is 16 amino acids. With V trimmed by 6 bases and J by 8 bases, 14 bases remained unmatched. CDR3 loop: CASSPGGGTLYGELFF. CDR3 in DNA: TGTGCCAGCAGCCCCGGGGGGGGGACCCTGTATGGGGAGCTGTTTTTT.

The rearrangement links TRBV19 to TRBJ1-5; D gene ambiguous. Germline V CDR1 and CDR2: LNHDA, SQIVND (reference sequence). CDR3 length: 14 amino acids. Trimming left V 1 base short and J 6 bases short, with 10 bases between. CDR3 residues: CASSIGRAPQPQHF. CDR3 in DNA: TGTGCCAGTAGTATAGGGAGGGCCCCTCAGCCCCAGCATTTT. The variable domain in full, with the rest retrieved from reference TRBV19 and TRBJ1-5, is DGGITQSPKYLFRKEGQNVTLSCEQNLNHDAMYWYRQDPGQGLRLIYYSQIVNDFQKGDIAEGYSVSREKKESFPLTVTSAQKNPTAFYLCASSIGRAPQPQHFGDGTRLSIL.

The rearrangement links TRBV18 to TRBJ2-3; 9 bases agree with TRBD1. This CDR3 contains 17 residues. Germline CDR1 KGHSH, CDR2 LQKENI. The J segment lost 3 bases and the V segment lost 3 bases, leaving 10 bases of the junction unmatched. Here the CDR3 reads CASSPSGTGRGTDTQYF. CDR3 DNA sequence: TGTGCCAGCTCACCCTCCGGGACAGGGAGAGGAACAGATACGCAGTATTTT.

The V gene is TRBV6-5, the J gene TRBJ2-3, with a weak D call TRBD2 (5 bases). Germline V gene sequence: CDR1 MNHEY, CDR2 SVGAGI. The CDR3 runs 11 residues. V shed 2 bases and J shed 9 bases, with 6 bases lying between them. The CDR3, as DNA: TGTGCCAGCAGTTACGGAGGAACGCAGTATTTT. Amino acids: CASSYGGTQYF.

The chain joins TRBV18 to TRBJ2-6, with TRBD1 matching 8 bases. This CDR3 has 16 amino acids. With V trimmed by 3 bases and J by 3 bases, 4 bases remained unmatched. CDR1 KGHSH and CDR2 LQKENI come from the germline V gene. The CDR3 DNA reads TGTGCCAGCTCACCGGCAGGGGGCTTTGGGGCCAACGTCCTGACTTTC. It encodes CASSPAGGFGANVLTF.

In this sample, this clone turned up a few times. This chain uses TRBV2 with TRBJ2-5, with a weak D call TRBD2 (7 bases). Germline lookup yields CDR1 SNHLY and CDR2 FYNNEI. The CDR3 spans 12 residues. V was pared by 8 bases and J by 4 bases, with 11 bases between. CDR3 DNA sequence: TGTGCCAGCGGGGGAGGGGGAGAGACCCAGTACTTC. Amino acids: CASGGGGETQYF.

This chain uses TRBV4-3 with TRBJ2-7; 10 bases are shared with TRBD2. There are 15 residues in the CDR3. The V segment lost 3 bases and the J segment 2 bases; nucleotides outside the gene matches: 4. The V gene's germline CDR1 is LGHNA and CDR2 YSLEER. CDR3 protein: CASSQGLAPTYEQYF. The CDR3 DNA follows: TGCGCCAGCAGCCAGGGACTAGCGCCTACCTACGAGCAGTACTTC.

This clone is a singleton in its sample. The CDR3 sequence: CASRDRGTYGYTF. CDR3 sequence (DNA): TGTGCCAGTAGGGACAGGGGGACCTATGGCTACACCTTC. This chain joins TRBV19 and TRBJ1-2, with TRBD1 matching over 10 bases. V lost 6 bases, J lost 4 bases, and 2 bases stayed unmatched. CDR1 LNHDA and CDR2 SQIVND come from the germline V gene (reference sequence). This CDR3 contains 13 residues. The whole variable domain, filled in from reference TRBV19 and TRBJ1-2, reads DGGITQSPKYLFRKEGQNVTLSCEQNLNHDAMYWYRQDPGQGLRLIYYSQIVNDFQKGDIAEGYSVSREKKESFPLTVTSAQKNPTAFYLCASRDRGTYGYTFGSGTRLTVV.

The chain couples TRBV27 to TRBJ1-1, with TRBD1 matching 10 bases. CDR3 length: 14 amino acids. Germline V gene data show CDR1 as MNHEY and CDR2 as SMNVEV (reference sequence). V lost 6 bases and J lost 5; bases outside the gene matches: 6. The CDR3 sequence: CASSPRTGGTEAFF. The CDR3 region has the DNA TGTGCCAGCAGCCCGAGGACAGGGGGGACTGAAGCTTTCTTT.

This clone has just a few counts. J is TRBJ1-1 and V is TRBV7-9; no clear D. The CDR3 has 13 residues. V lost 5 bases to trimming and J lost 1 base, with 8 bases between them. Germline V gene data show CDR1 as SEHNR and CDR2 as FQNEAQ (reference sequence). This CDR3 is CASSRGRNTEAFF. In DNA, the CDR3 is TGTGCCAGCAGCCGAGGTAGGAACACTGAAGCTTTCTTT.

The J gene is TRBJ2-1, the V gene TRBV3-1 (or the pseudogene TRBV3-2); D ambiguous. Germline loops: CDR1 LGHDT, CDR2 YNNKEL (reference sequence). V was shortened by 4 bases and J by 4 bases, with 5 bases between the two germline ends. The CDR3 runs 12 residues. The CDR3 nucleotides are TGTGCCAGCAGCCCCCATTACAATGAGCAGTTCTTC. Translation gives CASSPHYNEQFF.

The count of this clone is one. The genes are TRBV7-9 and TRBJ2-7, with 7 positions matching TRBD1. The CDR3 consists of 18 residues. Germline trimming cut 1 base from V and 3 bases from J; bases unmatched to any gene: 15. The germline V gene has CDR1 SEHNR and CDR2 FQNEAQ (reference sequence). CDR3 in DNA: TGTGCCAGCAGCTTAGAATGCGACAGGGTCCGTCTCCTCTACGAGCAGTACTTC. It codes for CASSLECDRVRLLYEQYF.